The source of this T cell receptor beta chain is a study of Ad26.COV2.S vaccination and SARS-CoV-2 variants. As for the study in general: Ad26.COV2.S shots went into the muscle once or twice, 56 days apart.

Produced via immunoSEQ multiplex PCR; TCRdb's table is partial and in-frame only. The sample consists of some 320,000 clones, approximately 86% of them appearing once. About this clone: Its target is not known.

The sample's treatment: roughly 20 received Ad26.COV2.S at low or high dose, single or two shots; 5 received placebo; per-sample allocation not given. Samples came from day 63 after the first vaccine or placebo injection. Trimming removed 3 bases at V and 4 bases at J, with 6 bases between. The CDR3 consists of 12 residues. Germline assignment: CDR1 WSHSY and CDR2 SAAADI. Study conclusions and caveats: The placebo group had lower spike-specific TCR breadth than the vaccine recipients did.

This chain links TRBV10-2 with TRBJ1-1; D gene uncertain. The TCR sequence derives from a person between 18 and 59 years old who received the Ad26.COV2.S COVID-19 vaccine or a placebo. Material: peripheral blood, obtained in a trial of Ad26.COV2.S vaccine versus placebo. The CDR3 DNA sequence: TGCGCCAGCAGTGAAAAGACCACTGAAGCTTTCTTT. Translating it yields CASSEKTTEAFF.